This passage covers 3 T cell receptor beta chains from one sample sequenced in a study of CD8+CD57+ T cells in acquired aplastic anemia. TCR beta VDJ combinations and CDR3 sequences were profiled from genomic DNA. TCRdb passed the reads through MiXCR, listing each CDR3 protein once. Of about 150,000 distinct CDR3 sequences detected, roughly 49% appear once; the ten largest clones hold about an eighth. Patients included in sequencing had previously demonstrated CD8+CD57+ cell expansion by flow cytometry. What was sequenced was sorted CD4+, CD8+, or CD8+CD57+ T cells (not recorded which) from PBMCs. Receptors were obtained from a human donor with aplastic anemia.

This clonotype was picked up many times. The V and J genes are TRBV7-8 and TRBJ2-5, with 8 bases that match TRBD1. The CDR3 spans 17 residues. Germline assignment: CDR1 SGHVS and CDR2 FQNEAQ. V was pared by 5 bases and J by 7 bases, with 18 bases of the junction left unmatched. In nucleotides, the CDR3 is TGTGCCAGCAGCACACCAAGACAGGGGAATATTGGTTGGACCCAGTACTTC. Its translation is CASSTPRQGNIGWTQYF.

This clonotype was observed a handful of times. One end of the junction does not line up with germline, which may come from a read error. The chain has TRBV24-1 and TRBJ2-7; no firm D call. Germline CDR1 reads KGHDR; CDR2 reads SFDVKD. The CDR3 runs to 13 residues. The CDR3 is CATSALNSYEQYF. The CDR3 nucleotides read TGTGCCACCAGTGCTTTGAACAGCTACGAGCAGTACTTC.

V and J are TRBV6-1 and TRBJ1-4; unclear D gene. V was cut by 1 base and J by 3 bases, with 9 bases left in between. The CDR3 spans 15 residues. Germline V lookup: CDR1 MNHNS, CDR2 SASEGT. CDR3 in amino acids: CASSEGREANEKLFF. Written as DNA, the CDR3 is TGTGCCAGCAGTGAAGGGAGGGAGGCTAATGAAAAACTGTTTTTT.